This T cell receptor beta chain comes out of a study of blood T cell repertoires in COVID-19. This table comes from immunoSEQ multiplex PCR, and its TCRdb copy is limited to in-frame clones, with some not included. Of about 12,000 clones in the sample, more than 65% were seen once. This TCR came from a man aged 55-75 years with COVID-19, enrolled during active disease. What was sequenced was peripheral blood.

The CDR3 loop reads CASRGPVREKLFF. CDR3 DNA sequence: TGTGCCAGCCGGGGTCCGGTTCGGGAAAAACTGTTTTTT. The rearrangement uses TRBV19 and TRBJ1-4; D unresolved. Trimming took off 9 bases at V and 8 bases at J, with 16 bases between the two ends. CDR3 size: 13 residues. The V gene's germline CDR1 is LNHDA and CDR2 SQIVND (reference sequence).